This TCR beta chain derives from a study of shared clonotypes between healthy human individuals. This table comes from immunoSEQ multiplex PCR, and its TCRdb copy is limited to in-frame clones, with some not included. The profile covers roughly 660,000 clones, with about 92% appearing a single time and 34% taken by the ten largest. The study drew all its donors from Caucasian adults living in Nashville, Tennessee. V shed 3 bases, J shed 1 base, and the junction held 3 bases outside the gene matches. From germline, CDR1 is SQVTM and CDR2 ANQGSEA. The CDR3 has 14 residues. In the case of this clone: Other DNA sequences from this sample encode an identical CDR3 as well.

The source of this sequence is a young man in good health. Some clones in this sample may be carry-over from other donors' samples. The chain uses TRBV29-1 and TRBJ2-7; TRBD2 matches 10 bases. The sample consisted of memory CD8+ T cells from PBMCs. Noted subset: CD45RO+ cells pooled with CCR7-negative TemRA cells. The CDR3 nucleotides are TGCAGCGTTGAGTCTAGCGGGAGATCCTACGAGCAGTACTTC. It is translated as CSVESSGRSYEQYF.